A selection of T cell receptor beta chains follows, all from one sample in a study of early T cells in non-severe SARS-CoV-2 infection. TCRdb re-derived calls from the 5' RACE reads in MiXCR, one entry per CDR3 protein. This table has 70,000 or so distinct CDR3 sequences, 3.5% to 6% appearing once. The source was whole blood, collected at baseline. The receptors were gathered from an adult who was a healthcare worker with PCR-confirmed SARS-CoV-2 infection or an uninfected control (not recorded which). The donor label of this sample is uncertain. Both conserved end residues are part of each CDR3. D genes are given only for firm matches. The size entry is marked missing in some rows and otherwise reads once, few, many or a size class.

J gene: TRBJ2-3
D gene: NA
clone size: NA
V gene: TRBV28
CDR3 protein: CASRTSTDTQYF
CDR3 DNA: TGTGCCAGCAGAACTAGCACAGATACGCAGTATTTT

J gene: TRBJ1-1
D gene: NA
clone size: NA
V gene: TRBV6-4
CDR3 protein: CASRYRVNTEAFF
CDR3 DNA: TGTGCCAGCAGATACAGGGTGAACACTGAAGCTTTCTTT

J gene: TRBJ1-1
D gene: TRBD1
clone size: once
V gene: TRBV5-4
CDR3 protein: CASSFRDRSTEAFF
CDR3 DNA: TGTGCCAGCAGCTTCCGGGACAGGAGCACTGAAGCTTTCTTT

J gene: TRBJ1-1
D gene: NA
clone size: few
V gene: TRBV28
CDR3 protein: CASSLSGRGMNTEAFF
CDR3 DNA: TGTGCCAGCAGTTTATCAGGGAGGGGAATGAACACTGAAGCTTTCTTT

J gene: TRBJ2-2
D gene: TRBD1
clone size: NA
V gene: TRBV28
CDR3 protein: CAGRDRADGELFF
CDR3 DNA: TGTGCCGGCCGGGACAGGGCTGACGGGGAGCTGTTTTTT

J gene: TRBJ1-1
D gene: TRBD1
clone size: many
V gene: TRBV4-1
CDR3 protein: CASSGQGTEAFF
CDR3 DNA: TGCGCCAGCAGCGGACAGGGCACTGAAGCTTTCTTT

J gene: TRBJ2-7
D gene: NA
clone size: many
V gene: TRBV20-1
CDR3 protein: CSARTLYEQYF
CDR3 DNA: TGCAGTGCTAGGACGCTCTACGAGCAGTACTTC

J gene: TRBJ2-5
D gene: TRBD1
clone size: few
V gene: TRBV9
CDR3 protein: CASSGTGTGQETQYF
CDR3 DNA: TGTGCCAGCAGCGGTACCGGGACAGGCCAAGAGACCCAGTACTTC

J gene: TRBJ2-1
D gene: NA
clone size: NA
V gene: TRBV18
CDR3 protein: CASSLGGRSSYNEQFF
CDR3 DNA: TGTGCCAGCTCACTCGGGGGTAGAAGCTCCTACAATGAGCAGTTCTTC

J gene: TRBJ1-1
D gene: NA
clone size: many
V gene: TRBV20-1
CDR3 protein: CSARQREAFF
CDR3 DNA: TGCAGTGCCCGACAGCGTGAAGCTTTCTTT

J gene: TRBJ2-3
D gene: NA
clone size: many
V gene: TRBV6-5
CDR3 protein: CASSSSLSGSTDTQYF
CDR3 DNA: TGTGCCAGCAGTTCGTCACTTAGCGGATCCACAGATACGCAGTATTTT

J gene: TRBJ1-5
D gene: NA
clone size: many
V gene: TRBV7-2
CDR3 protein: CASSLSVGLSQPQHF
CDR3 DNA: TGTGCCAGCAGCTTAAGCGTGGGGCTAAGTCAGCCCCAGCATTTT

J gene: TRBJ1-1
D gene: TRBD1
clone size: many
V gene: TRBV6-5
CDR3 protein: CASSHRQGEAFF
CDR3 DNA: TGTGCCAGCAGTCACCGACAGGGTGAAGCTTTCTTT

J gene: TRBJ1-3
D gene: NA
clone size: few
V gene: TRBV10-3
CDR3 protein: CAIRPTSSGNTIYF
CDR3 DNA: TGTGCCATCAGACCGACGAGCTCTGGAAACACCATATATTTT

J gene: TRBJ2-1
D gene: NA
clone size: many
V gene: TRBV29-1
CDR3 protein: CSVATSSGYYNEQFF
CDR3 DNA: TGCAGCGTTGCCACTTCCTCGGGCTACTATAATGAGCAGTTCTTC

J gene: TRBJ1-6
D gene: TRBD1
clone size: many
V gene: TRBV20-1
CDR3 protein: CSARDGRGHLANSPLHF
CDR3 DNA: TGCAGTGCTAGAGATGGCAGGGGGCATTTGGCGAATTCACCCCTCCACTTT

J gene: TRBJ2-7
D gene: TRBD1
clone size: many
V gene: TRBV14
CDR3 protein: CASSQTGGWGSYEQYF
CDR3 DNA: TGTGCCAGCAGCCAGACAGGGGGATGGGGATCCTACGAGCAGTACTTC

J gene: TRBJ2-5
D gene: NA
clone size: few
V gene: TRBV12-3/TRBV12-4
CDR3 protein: CASSLDGAGRETQYF
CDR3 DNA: TGTGCCAGCAGTCTGGACGGGGCAGGACGAGAGACCCAGTACTTC

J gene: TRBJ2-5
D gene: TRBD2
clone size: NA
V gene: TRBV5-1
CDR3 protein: CASSLVWTSGQETQYF
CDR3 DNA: TGCGCCAGCAGCTTGGTTTGGACTAGCGGACAAGAGACCCAGTACTTC

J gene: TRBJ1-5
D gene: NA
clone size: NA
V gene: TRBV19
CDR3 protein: CASIPAGTRNQPQHF
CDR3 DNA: TGTGCCAGTATCCCGGCGGGGACAAGAAATCAGCCCCAGCATTTT

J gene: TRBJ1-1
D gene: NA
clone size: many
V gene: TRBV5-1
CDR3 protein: CASSLILNTEAFF
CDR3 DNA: TGCGCCAGCAGCTTAATCCTGAACACTGAAGCTTTCTTT

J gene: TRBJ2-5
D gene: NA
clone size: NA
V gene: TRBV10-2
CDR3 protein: CASSERDPIREETQYF
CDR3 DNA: TGCGCCAGCAGTGAGCGGGACCCCATACGCGAAGAGACCCAGTACTTC

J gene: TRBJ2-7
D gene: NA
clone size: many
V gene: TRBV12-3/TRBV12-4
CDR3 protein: CASSFRVSYEQYF
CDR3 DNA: TGTGCCAGCAGTTTCAGGGTTAGCTACGAGCAGTACTTC

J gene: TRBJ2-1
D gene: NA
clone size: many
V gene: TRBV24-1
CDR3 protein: CATSDFRGISTSYNEQFF
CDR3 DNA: TGTGCCACCAGTGACTTCAGGGGAATATCAACCTCCTACAATGAGCAGTTCTTC

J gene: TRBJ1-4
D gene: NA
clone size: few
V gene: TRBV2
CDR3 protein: CASRMDGFEKLFF
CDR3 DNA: TGTGCCAGCAGGATGGATGGGTTCGAAAAACTGTTTTTT

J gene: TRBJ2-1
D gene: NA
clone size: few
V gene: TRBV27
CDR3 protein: CASSLTLPDNEQFF
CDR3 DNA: TGTGCCAGCAGTTTAACCCTCCCTGACAATGAGCAGTTCTTC

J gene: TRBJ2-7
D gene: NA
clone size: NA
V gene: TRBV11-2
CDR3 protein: CASSPGQHPYEQYF
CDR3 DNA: TGTGCCAGCAGCCCCGGACAGCACCCCTACGAGCAGTACTTC

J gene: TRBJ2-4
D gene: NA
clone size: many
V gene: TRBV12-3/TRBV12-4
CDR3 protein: CASSLGGGTKNIQYF
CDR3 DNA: TGTGCCAGCAGTTTAGGTGGAGGGACCAAAAACATTCAGTACTTC

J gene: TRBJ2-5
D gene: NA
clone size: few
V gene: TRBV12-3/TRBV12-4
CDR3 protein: CASSLKGWETQYF
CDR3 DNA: TGTGCCAGCAGTTTAAAGGGTTGGGAGACCCAGTACTTC

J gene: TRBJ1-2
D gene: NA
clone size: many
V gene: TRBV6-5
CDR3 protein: CASSYRASSGYTF
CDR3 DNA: TGTGCCAGCAGTTACAGGGCTTCCTCTGGCTACACCTTC

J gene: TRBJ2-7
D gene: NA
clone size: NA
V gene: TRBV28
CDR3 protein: CASRTSYEQYF
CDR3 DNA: TGTGCCAGCAGGACCTCCTACGAGCAGTACTTC

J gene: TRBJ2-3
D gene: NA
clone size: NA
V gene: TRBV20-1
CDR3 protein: CSAGLGATDTQYF
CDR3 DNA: TGCAGTGCTGGTCTTGGAGCCACAGATACGCAGTATTTT

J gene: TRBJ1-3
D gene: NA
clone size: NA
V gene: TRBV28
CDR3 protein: CASRLQGSGNTIYF
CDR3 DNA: TGTGCCAGCAGACTCCAGGGGTCAGGAAACACCATATATTTT

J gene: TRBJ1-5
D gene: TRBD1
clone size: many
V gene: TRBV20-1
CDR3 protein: CSATRTGAGGPQHF
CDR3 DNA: TGCAGTGCCACAAGGACAGGGGCTGGTGGCCCCCAGCATTTT

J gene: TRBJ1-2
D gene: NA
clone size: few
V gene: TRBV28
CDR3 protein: CASSIDIPLYGYTF
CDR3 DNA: TGTGCCAGCAGTATAGACATCCCTCTTTATGGCTACACCTTC

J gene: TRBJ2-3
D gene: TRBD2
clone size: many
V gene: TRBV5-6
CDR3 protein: CASSLRAGRGDTQYF
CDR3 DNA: TGTGCCAGCAGCCTGCGCGCAGGGAGGGGAGATACGCAGTATTTT

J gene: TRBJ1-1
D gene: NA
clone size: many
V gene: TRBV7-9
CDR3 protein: CASSFSQGNTEAFF
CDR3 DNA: TGTGCCAGCAGCTTCAGTCAGGGGAACACTGAAGCTTTCTTT

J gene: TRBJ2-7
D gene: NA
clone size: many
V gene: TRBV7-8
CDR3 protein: CASSLAGGEQYF
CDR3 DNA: TGTGCCAGCAGCTTAGCGGGGGGAGAGCAGTACTTC

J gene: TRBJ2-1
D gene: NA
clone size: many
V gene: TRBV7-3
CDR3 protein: CASSLQAFKGNEQFF
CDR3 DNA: TGTGCCAGCAGCTTACAGGCTTTCAAGGGAAATGAGCAGTTCTTC

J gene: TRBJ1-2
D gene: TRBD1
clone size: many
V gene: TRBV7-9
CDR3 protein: CASSLQGADYGYTF
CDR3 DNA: TGTGCCAGCAGCTTGCAGGGGGCGGACTATGGCTACACCTTC

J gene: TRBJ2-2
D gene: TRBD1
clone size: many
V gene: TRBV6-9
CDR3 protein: CASSYWTKTGGGVPYAGELFF
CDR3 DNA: TGTGCCAGCAGTTATTGGACCAAAACAGGGGGCGGCGTACCATACGCCGGGGAGCTGTTTTTT

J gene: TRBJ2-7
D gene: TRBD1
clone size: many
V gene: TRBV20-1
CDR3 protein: CSANDRDRYEQYF
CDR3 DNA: TGCAGTGCTAACGACAGGGACCGGTACGAGCAGTACTTC